A single sample is the source of the 22 T cell receptor beta chains below, sequenced in a study of blood T cell repertoires in COVID-19 (dated by TCRdb to about 2020). The method was the immunoSEQ multiplex PCR assay. Entries here come from immuneACCESS through TCRdb and include only in-frame sequences with V and J called. Some clones fail to appear in such tables; in the studies checked, an unresolved V gene covers under half of the shortfall, and the cause of the remainder is unknown. In this sample the table shows about 300,000 clones, just under 90% of which occur a single time. Clones ranked in the top ten supply about 6% of the sample. Input material: peripheral blood. These TCRs come from a woman aged 45-59 years with COVID-19, enrolled during active disease.

The rearrangement joins TRBV18 to TRBJ1-5; TRBD1 matches 8 bases. The CDR3 extends over 15 amino acids. Germline loops: CDR1 KGHSH, CDR2 LQKENI. V gave up 5 bases and J gave up 5 bases; unmatched junction bases: 8. CDR3 residues: CASSSGTGGHQPQHF. For the CDR3, the DNA is TGTGCCAGCTCATCCGGGACAGGAGGACATCAGCCCCAGCATTTT.

CDR3 DNA sequence: TGTGCCAGTCGGACAGGGCGTCGCGAGCAGTACTTC. It encodes CASRTGRREQYF. The chain is built from TRBV5-8 and TRBJ2-7; TRBD1 aligns across 8 bases. The J segment lost 6 bases and the V segment lost 8 bases, leaving 7 bases of the junction unmatched. The CDR3 extends over 12 amino acids. Per germline, CDR1 SGHTS and CDR2 YDEGEE.

The V and J genes are TRBV27 and TRBJ2-3; no clear D gene. V lost 2 bases, J lost 2 bases, and 5 bases lay in between. CDR3 length equals 13 residues. Per germline, CDR1 MNHEY and CDR2 SMNVEV (reference sequence). The CDR3, as DNA: TGTGCCAGCAGTTTACTCCCCACAGATACGCAGTATTTT. Amino acid sequence: CASSLLPTDTQYF.

The chain combines TRBV10-3 with TRBJ2-7; the match to TRBD2 covers 8 bases. The trim removed 2 bases at V and 6 bases at J, leaving 12 bases unmatched. The CDR3 has 16 amino acids. Germline lookup yields CDR1 ENHRY and CDR2 SYGVKD. The CDR3 loop reads CAISEPIAGQASEQYF. The CDR3 DNA reads as TGTGCCATCAGTGAGCCTATAGCGGGGCAGGCCTCCGAGCAGTACTTC.

CDR3 in DNA: TGCGCCAGCAGCCAAGCTAGCGGGGGCTACGACAACTATGGCTACACCTTC. It specifies CASSQASGGYDNYGYTF. V gene TRBV4-1 combines with J gene TRBJ1-2, with D maybe TRBD1 (6 bases). V dropped 1 base and J dropped 2 bases, with 17 bases sitting between them. The CDR3 covers 17 residues. Germline V lookup: CDR1 MGHRA, CDR2 YSYEKL.

The genes are TRBV10-3 and TRBJ2-1; D might be TRBD1 (5 bases). The V gene lost 8 bases and the J gene lost 7 bases, with 9 bases spanning the gap. The CDR3 is 11 residues long. CDR1 is ENHRY and CDR2 is SYGVKD in the germline V gene. The CDR3 DNA reads as TGTGCCATCGGGCAGGGTAATGAGCAGTTCTTC. As protein: CAIGQGNEQFF.

The chain carries TRBV10-1 and TRBJ2-1; 12 bases are a match to TRBD2. V lost 8 bases, J lost 0 bases, and 11 bases stayed unmatched. Germline V CDR1 and CDR2: WNHNN, SYGVQD (reference sequence). This CDR3 contains 18 residues. CDR3 protein: CASPPRTSGTYSYNEQFF. In DNA form, the CDR3 reads TGCGCCAGCCCCCCGCGGACTAGCGGGACCTACTCCTACAATGAGCAGTTCTTC.

The chain couples TRBV11-2 to TRBJ2-1; 13 nucleotides agree with TRBD2. Trimming cost V 3 bases and J 7 bases; bases outside gene matches: 6. The CDR3 runs to 16 residues. Germline CDR1 reads SGHAT; CDR2 reads FQNNGV. CDR3: CASSFWTSGSRNEQFF. The DNA for the CDR3 is TGTGCCAGCAGCTTCTGGACTAGCGGGAGTCGGAATGAGCAGTTCTTC.

CDR3 region: CASSYWAGTYNEQFF. DNA for the CDR3: TGTGCCAGCAGTTACTGGGCAGGAACCTACAATGAGCAGTTCTTC. The rearrangement joins TRBV6-2 or TRBV6-3 to TRBJ2-1; D ambiguous. The CDR3 is 15 amino acids. In germline, CDR1 is MNHEY, CDR2 SVGEGT. The V gene lost 1 base and the J gene lost 2 bases, with 9 bases spanning the gap.

V is TRBV6-5 and J is TRBJ2-3; perhaps TRBD1 as D (5 bases). The CDR3 covers 16 residues. V lost 2 bases to trimming and J lost 0 bases, with 12 bases between them. The V gene's germline CDR1 is MNHEY and CDR2 SVGAGI. CDR3 in amino acids: CASSYGPQDSTDTQYF. The CDR3, as DNA: TGTGCCAGCAGTTACGGCCCACAGGATAGCACAGATACGCAGTATTTT.

The rearrangement joins TRBV5-1 to TRBJ1-5; no reliable D call. This CDR3 comprises 14 residues. The V gene lost 0 bases and the J gene lost 3 bases, with 7 bases spanning the gap. Looked up from germline, CDR1 is SGHRS and CDR2 is YFSETQ. CDR3 in amino acids: CASSLDISNQPQHF. CDR3 coding DNA: TGCGCCAGCAGCTTGGACATCTCCAATCAGCCCCAGCATTTT.

The chain couples TRBV7-2 to TRBJ2-5, with 8 bases fitting TRBD1. Germline trimming cut 2 bases from V and 4 bases from J; bases unmatched to any gene: 6. Germline V gives CDR1 SGHTA, CDR2 FQGNSA. The CDR3 loop spans 15 amino acids. The CDR3 spells CASSLSRGRGETQYF. In DNA, the CDR3 is TGTGCCAGCAGCTTAAGCAGGGGGCGCGGAGAGACCCAGTACTTC.

This sequence joins TRBV5-4 and TRBJ2-1, with 11 bases that match TRBD2. The CDR3 consists of 15 residues. Germline V gives CDR1 SGHNT, CDR2 YYREEE (reference sequence). Trimming at V came to 3 bases and at J to 5 bases, leaving 4 bases not matched to a gene. CDR3 amino acids: CASSSEGLADNEQFF. Written as DNA, the CDR3 is TGTGCCAGCAGCTCGGAGGGACTAGCGGACAATGAGCAGTTCTTC.

V and J are TRBV30 and TRBJ1-2; D remains ambiguous. V was trimmed by 5 bases and J by 1 base, leaving 20 bases between them. Germline CDR1 and CDR2: GTSNPN and SVGIG (reference sequence). CDR3 size: 16 residues. This CDR3 is CAWAMVGRANNYGYTF. The CDR3 coding sequence is TGTGCCTGGGCCATGGTAGGGCGGGCTAATAACTATGGCTACACCTTC.

As concerns this clone: At one boundary the junction diverges from the germline segment, which might be a read error. The V and J genes are TRBV7-9 and TRBJ2-3, with 8 bases that match TRBD1. In germline, CDR1 is SEHNR, CDR2 FQNEAQ (reference sequence). The CDR3 sequence is 17 residues long. DNA for the CDR3: TGTGCCAGCAGTTTAGGTCTGACAGGGGCTAGCACAGATACGCAGTATTTT. Its translation is CASSLGLTGASTDTQYF. Looking up the rest from reference TRBV7-9 and TRBJ2-3 gives the full variable domain: DTGVSQNPRHKITKRGQNVTFRCDPISEHNRLYWYRQTLGQGPEFLTYFQNEAQLEKSRLLSDRFSAERPKGSFSTLEIQRTEQGDSAMYLCASSLGLTGASTDTQYFGPGTRLTVL.

The DNA for the CDR3 is TGTGCCAGCAGTTTACGGCCTGGCGCGGGGACTGAAGCTTTCTTT. Residues: CASSLRPGAGTEAFF. The rearrangement links TRBV27 to TRBJ1-1; unclear D gene. The germline V gene has CDR1 MNHEY and CDR2 SMNVEV (reference sequence). The CDR3 contains 15 residues. Trimming pared 2 bases from V and 5 bases from J, leaving 15 bases between.

This clone was observed a single time. V gene TRBV6-1 combines with J gene TRBJ1-1; 7 nucleotides agree with TRBD1. Germline assignment: CDR1 MNHNS and CDR2 SASEGT. The CDR3 runs to 17 residues. The junction had 14 bases not matched to a gene; V was cut back by 4 bases and J by 3 bases. CDR3 nucleotide sequence: TGTGCCAGCAGTGCGACAGGGATCAGGATCTTGGACACTGAAGCTTTCTTT. Amino acid sequence: CASSATGIRILDTEAFF.

This chain joins TRBV7-9 and TRBJ2-1, with 8 nucleotides matching TRBD2. Germline values: CDR1 SEHNR, CDR2 FQNEAQ (reference sequence). Trimming removed 5 bases from V and 7 bases from J; junction bases left unmatched: 13. There are 16 residues in the CDR3. The CDR3 is CASSLAVAGFGNEQFF. The CDR3 DNA is TGTGCCAGCAGCCTGGCCGTAGCGGGATTTGGAAATGAGCAGTTCTTC.

This rearrangement joins TRBV7-9 to TRBJ2-1; a possible D gene is TRBD2 (5 bases). The V end was cut by 1 base, the J end by 0 bases, with 10 bases between. The CDR3 length is 16 residues. Per the germline V gene, CDR1 is SEHNR and CDR2 is FQNEAQ (reference sequence). DNA of the CDR3: TGTGCCAGCAGCTTAGGTTCCGGGATCTCCTACAATGAGCAGTTCTTC. It codes for CASSLGSGISYNEQFF.

V usage is TRBV19 and J usage is TRBJ2-2; TRBD2 might be the D (5 bases). Trimming stripped 2 bases from V and 3 bases from J, with 13 bases between. Germline CDR1 and CDR2: LNHDA and SQIVND (reference sequence). The CDR3 is 16 residues long. This chain's CDR3 is CASSIFWTEDTGELFF. The CDR3, as DNA: TGTGCCAGTAGTATATTTTGGACGGAGGACACCGGGGAGCTGTTTTTT.

V usage is TRBV3-1 (or the pseudogene TRBV3-2) and J usage is TRBJ2-7, with 9 bases lining up with TRBD2. Germline V gene data show CDR1 as LGHDT and CDR2 as YNNKEL (reference sequence). Trimming cost V 3 bases and J 5 bases; bases outside gene matches: 5. This CDR3 contains 14 residues. The CDR3 DNA reads as TGTGCCAGCAGCCACGGGACTAGCTACGACGAGCAGTACTTC. Its protein is CASSHGTSYDEQYF.

This chain joins TRBV7-2 and TRBJ2-1, with 14 bases aligning to TRBD2. V shed 3 bases, J shed 7 bases, and the junction held 5 bases outside the gene matches. The germline gives CDR1 SGHTA, CDR2 FQGNSA. This CDR3 contains 16 residues. As DNA, the CDR3 is TGTGCCAGCAGCTTGGGACTAGCGGGAGCAGGTAATGAGCAGTTCTTC. Encoded protein: CASSLGLAGAGNEQFF. Complete variable domain (other parts from reference TRBV7-2 and TRBJ2-1): GAGVSQSPSNKVTEKGKDVELRCDPISGHTALYWYRQSLGQGLEFLIYFQGNSAPDKSGLPSDRFSAERTGGSVSTLTIQRTQQEDSAVYLCASSLGLAGAGNEQFFGPGTRLTVL.